This T cell receptor (beta chain) stems from a study of blood T cell repertoires in COVID-19. The assay was immunoSEQ multiplex PCR, and TCRdb's table has in-frame clones only and misses some. The data hold 250,000 to 400,000 clones, with about 88% observed a single time. Participant-reported clinical history was the basis for cohort assignment. The CDR3 covers 16 residues. V was clipped by 1 base and J by 4 bases; unmatched bases: 5. CDR1 is LGHNT and CDR2 is FRNRAP in the germline V gene. Source material: PBMCs or T cells enriched from blood (not recorded which). The sequence was obtained from a man aged 60 to 75 who had recovered from COVID-19. The V gene is TRBV12-5, the J gene TRBJ1-5, with 9 bases that match TRBD1. In nucleotides, the CDR3 is TGTGCTAGTGGTTTGGCGACAGGGGGAGTTAATCAGCCCCAGCATTTT. It translates to CASGLATGGVNQPQHF. Variable domain in full (rest from reference TRBV12-5 and TRBJ1-5): DARVTQTPRHKVTEMGQEVTMRCQPILGHNTVFWYRQTMMQGLELLAYFRNRAPLDDSGMPKDRFSAEMPDATLATLKIQPSEPRDSAVYFCASGLATGGVNQPQHFGDGTRLSIL.